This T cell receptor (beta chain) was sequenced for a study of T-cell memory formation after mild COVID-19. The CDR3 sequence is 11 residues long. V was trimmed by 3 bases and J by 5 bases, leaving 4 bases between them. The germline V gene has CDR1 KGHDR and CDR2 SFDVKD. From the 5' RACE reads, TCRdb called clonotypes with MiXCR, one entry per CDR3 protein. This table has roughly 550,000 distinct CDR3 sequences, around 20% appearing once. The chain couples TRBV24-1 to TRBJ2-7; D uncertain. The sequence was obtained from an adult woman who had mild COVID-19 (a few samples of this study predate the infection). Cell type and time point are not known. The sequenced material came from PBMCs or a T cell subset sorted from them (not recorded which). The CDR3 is CATSDGNEQYF. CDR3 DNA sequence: TGTGCCACCAGTGATGGGAACGAGCAGTACTTC.